The 11 T cell receptor beta chains in this list originate from one sample, sequenced in a study of siplizumab effects on memory and regulatory T cells. Their antigen targets remain unknown. This table comes from immunoSEQ multiplex PCR, and its TCRdb copy is limited to in-frame clones, with some not included. The sample contains over 14,000 clones, about 49% of which appear only once. Kept together in coculture, the mixed lymphocyte reaction cells spent less than 7 days at 37°C. The sequencing sample was made of CFSE-low (dividing) CD4+ T cells sorted from an allogeneic mixed lymphocyte reaction. The receptor set was obtained from a human donor in good health; the cells came from an allogeneic mixed lymphocyte reaction.

The chain recombines TRBV11-3 with TRBJ2-1; 7 nucleotides match TRBD2. V was clipped by 5 bases and J by 2 bases; unmatched bases: 6. The CDR3 is 15 residues long. Germline V gene data show CDR1 as SGHNT and CDR2 as YENEEA. Here the CDR3 reads CASSRSSGAYNEQFF. CDR3 bases: TGTGCCAGCAGCCGCTCTAGCGGAGCCTACAATGAGCAGTTCTTC.

The V call is TRBV19, the J call TRBJ2-7; D is ambiguous. The CDR3 extends over 13 amino acids. The V gene's germline CDR1 is LNHDA and CDR2 SQIVND (reference sequence). Trimming removed 4 bases at V and 7 bases at J, with 14 bases between. The CDR3 DNA follows: TGTGCCAGTAGTAAGACTGTCCTGGGGGAGCAGTACTTC. Translation gives CASSKTVLGEQYF.

This chain uses TRBV29-1 with TRBJ2-7; unclear D gene. The CDR3 totals 9 residues. Trimming left V 4 bases short and J 3 bases short, with 1 base between. The germline V gene has CDR1 SQVTM and CDR2 ANQGSEA. The CDR3 region has the DNA TGCAGCGTTGTCTACGAGCAGTACTTC. Its protein is CSVVYEQYF.

This chain uses TRBV6-6 with TRBJ1-3, with D perhaps matching TRBD1 (5 bases). With 7 bases removed from V and 0 bases from J, the gap between germline ends came to 13 bases. This CDR3 has 15 residues. CDR1 is MNHNY and CDR2 is SVGAGI in the germline V gene (reference sequence). The CDR3 protein is CASINGGSSGNTIYF. Here the CDR3 DNA reads TGTGCCAGCATCAACGGGGGGAGCTCTGGAAACACCATATATTTT.

This clone was seen more than once but under ten times. The chain is built from TRBV13 and TRBJ1-4; 7 bases align to TRBD1. The trim removed 5 bases at V and 3 bases at J, leaving 12 bases unmatched. The CDR3 runs to 17 residues. Germline-derived CDR1 and CDR2 are PRHDT and FYEKMQ (reference sequence). The CDR3, as DNA: TGTGCCAGCAGCCAATATAACAGGGGAAGGTCTAATGAAAAACTGTTTTTT. This codes for CASSQYNRGRSNEKLFF.

The chain combines TRBV5-1 with TRBJ2-7; TRBD1 is a possible D gene (6 bases). V was clipped by 1 base and J by 2 bases, with 13 bases between them. Germline V gives CDR1 SGHRS, CDR2 YFSETQ. The CDR3 length is 15 residues. In DNA form, the CDR3 reads TGCGCCAGCAGCTTGTCAACAGGGTATCCCTACGAGCAGTACTTC. Amino acid sequence: CASSLSTGYPYEQYF.

This clone has a handful of counts. V gene TRBV5-4 combines with J gene TRBJ2-1; 10 nucleotides align to TRBD2. V lost 0 bases and J lost 3; bases outside the gene matches: 6. This CDR3 is 17 amino acids long. Germline loops: CDR1 SGHNT, CDR2 YYREEE (reference sequence). DNA of the CDR3: TGTGCCAGCAGCTTGGCGGGACTAGCGCCCAGCTACAATGAGCAGTTCTTC. Translation gives CASSLAGLAPSYNEQFF.

This rearrangement joins TRBV18 to TRBJ2-7; the D gene could be TRBD1 or TRBD2 (6 bases each). The CDR3 has 14 amino acids. V was shortened by 5 bases and J by 7 bases, with 18 bases between the two germline ends. Germline-derived CDR1 and CDR2 are KGHSH and LQKENI. The CDR3 DNA is TGTGCCAGCTCATTCCTTACGGGGGCGGGTGAGCAGTACTTC. It translates to CASSFLTGAGEQYF.

This chain connects TRBV7-2 to TRBJ2-3, with no clear D. Germline V lookup: CDR1 SGHTA, CDR2 FQGNSA. The CDR3 is 14 residues long. V dropped 5 bases and J dropped 3 bases, with 12 bases sitting between them. In DNA form, the CDR3 reads TGTGCCAGCAGCCAAGTGGAGCTTACAGATACGCAGTATTTT. Protein sequence: CASSQVELTDTQYF.

This clone is categorized as large. The rearrangement links TRBV7-8 to TRBJ1-3, with D perhaps TRBD1 (5 bases). Trimming cost V 3 bases and J 4 bases, with 19 bases left between them. Germline V gene lookup returns CDR1 SGHVS and CDR2 FQNEAQ. CDR3 length: 17 residues. The CDR3 reads CASSFRQRSTVGNTIYF. The CDR3 bases are TGTGCCAGCAGCTTCAGACAGCGATCTACTGTAGGAAACACCATATATTTT.

V gene TRBV19 combines with J gene TRBJ1-2, with D possibly being TRBD1 (6 bases). Germline values: CDR1 LNHDA, CDR2 SQIVND (reference sequence). The CDR3 has 15 residues. V shed 3 bases and J shed 8 bases, with 19 bases lying between them. The CDR3 sequence is CASSILGADEGGYTF. Written as DNA, the CDR3 is TGTGCCAGTAGTATTTTGGGGGCCGACGAGGGAGGCTACACCTTC.